This TCR beta chain came from a study of blood T cell repertoires in COVID-19. The CDR3 covers 13 residues. CDR1 is SEHNR, CDR2 FQNEAQ, per germline (reference sequence). V lost 4 bases, J lost 5 bases, and 3 bases stayed unmatched. Authors' methods: The assay estimated nucleated cells by amplifying reference gene primers. Here immunoSEQ multiplex PCR was the method, and the copy in TCRdb shows in-frame clones only, minus some. V, J and clone size derive from that table, while D and trimming were established from the DNA sequence. The data contain 250,000 or so clones, around four fifths of them singletons.

What was sequenced was peripheral blood. The rearrangement links TRBV7-9 to TRBJ1-2; 8 bases are a match to TRBD1. The TCR comes from an older woman with active or convalescent COVID-19. In DNA, the CDR3 is TGTGCCAGCAGCTCGGACAGGGTTTATGGCTACACCTTC. The encoded protein is CASSSDRVYGYTF.